The clone carrying this T cell receptor beta chain was seen more than once but under ten times. Its antigen is still unknown. This record belongs to a study of beta chain features in type 1 diabetes. Study-wide findings and caveats: In all four CD4+ subsets, TCRB CDR3 length was significantly, moderately reduced in type 1 diabetes. There was no resolution here of whether HLA type influences TCRB rearrangement.

The whole isolated RNA underwent reverse transcription, so sequencing captured expressed TCRB transcripts. This table comes from immunoSEQ multiplex PCR, and its TCRdb copy is limited to in-frame clones, with some not included. This table holds 450,000 or so clones, about an eighth found once. The collection from each donor was one heparinised blood draw averaging approximately 110 mL. Each sorted fraction was over 95% pure. This TCR derives from a woman between 18 and 30 years old in good health. Sample: naive CD4+ T cells from blood.

This chain's CDR3 is CASSLLGTLAYEQYF. The DNA for the CDR3 is TGTGCCAGCAGTCTACTCGGGACACTGGCCTACGAGCAGTACTTC. V is TRBV27 and J is TRBJ2-7; possible D gene TRBD1, 6 bases. The CDR3 totals 15 residues. Trimming took 5 bases from V and 2 from J, leaving 16 bases between them. In germline, CDR1 is MNHEY, CDR2 SMNVEV (reference sequence).